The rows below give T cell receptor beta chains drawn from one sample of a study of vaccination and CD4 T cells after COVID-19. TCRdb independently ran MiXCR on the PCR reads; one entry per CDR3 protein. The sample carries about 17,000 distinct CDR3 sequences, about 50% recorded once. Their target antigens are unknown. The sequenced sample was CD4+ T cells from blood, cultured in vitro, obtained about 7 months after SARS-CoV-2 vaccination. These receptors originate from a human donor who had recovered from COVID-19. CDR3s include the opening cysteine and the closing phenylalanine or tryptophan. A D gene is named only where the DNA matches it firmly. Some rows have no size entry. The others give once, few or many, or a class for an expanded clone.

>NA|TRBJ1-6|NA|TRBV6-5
TGTGCCAGCAGTTACTCTTACGGGACAAGGGGTGCATCACCCCTCCACTTT
CASSYSYGTRGASPLHF
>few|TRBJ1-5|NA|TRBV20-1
TGCAGTGCTCAGAGACAGGCCGATCAGCCCCAGCATTTT
CSAQRQADQPQHF
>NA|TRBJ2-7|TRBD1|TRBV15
TGTGCCACCAGCAGAGACATCTGGGACAGCCACGAGCAGTACTTC
CATSRDIWDSHEQYF
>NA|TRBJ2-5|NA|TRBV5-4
TGTGCCAGCAGCCGTGCTCCAGAGACCCAGTACTTC
CASSRAPETQYF
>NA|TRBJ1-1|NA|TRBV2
TGTGCCAGCAGAGAGGTGGGGGCTTTCTTT
CASREVGAFF
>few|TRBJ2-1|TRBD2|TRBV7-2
TGTGCCAGCAGCTTAGCGGAGCGGGGGGGTCCGAATGAGCAGTTCTTC
CASSLAERGGPNEQFF
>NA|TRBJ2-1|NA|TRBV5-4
TGTGCCAGCAGCCAAGACAATGAGCAGTTCTTC
CASSQDNEQFF
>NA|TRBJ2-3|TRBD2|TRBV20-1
TGCAGTGTCCTAGCGGGGAGGCCCGCAGATACGCAGTATTTT
CSVLAGRPADTQYF
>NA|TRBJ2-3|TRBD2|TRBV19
TGTGCCAGTAGTATGAACCGACTAGCGGGGGGGGGAAGCACAGATACGCAGTATTTT
CASSMNRLAGGGSTDTQYF
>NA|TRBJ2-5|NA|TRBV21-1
TGTGCCAGCTGGACGGTTATTCAAGAGACCCAGTACTTC
CASWTVIQETQYF
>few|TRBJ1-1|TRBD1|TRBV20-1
TGCAGTGCTGAGCCCGACAGGGAACTCGAAGCTTTCTTT
CSAEPDRELEAFF